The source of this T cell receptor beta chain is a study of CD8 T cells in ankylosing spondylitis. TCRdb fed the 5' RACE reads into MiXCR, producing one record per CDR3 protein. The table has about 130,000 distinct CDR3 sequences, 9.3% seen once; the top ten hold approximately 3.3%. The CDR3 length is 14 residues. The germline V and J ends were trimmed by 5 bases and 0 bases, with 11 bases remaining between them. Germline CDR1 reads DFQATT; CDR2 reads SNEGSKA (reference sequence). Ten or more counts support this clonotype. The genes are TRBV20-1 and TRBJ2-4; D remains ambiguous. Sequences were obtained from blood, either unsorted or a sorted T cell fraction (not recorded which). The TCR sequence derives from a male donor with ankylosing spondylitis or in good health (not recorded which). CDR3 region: CSAGVQLAKNIQYF. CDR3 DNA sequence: TGCAGTGCTGGGGTCCAATTAGCCAAAAACATTCAGTACTTC.